A selection of T cell receptor beta chains follows, all from one sample in a study of cytomegalovirus exposure and HLA in healthy donors. Sequencing used immunoSEQ multiplex PCR; TCRdb keeps in-frame clones, though not all of them. This sample's clone table lists roughly 36,000 clones. Material: PBMCs. All receptors derive from a woman aged 25 to 39 in good health and CMV-seropositive. Each CDR3 is given without its conserved first and last residue.

j_gene: TRBJ2-5
v_gene: TRBV23-1
CDR3aa: ASSQWTGGVAETQY

j_gene: TRBJ2-1
v_gene: TRBV28
CDR3aa: ASSLGGSSYNEQF

j_gene: TRBJ2-5
v_gene: TRBV27
CDR3aa: ASRGGERETQY

j_gene: TRBJ2-3
v_gene: TRBV7-9
CDR3aa: ASSPTSAYTDTQY

j_gene: TRBJ2-3
v_gene: TRBV28
CDR3aa: ASSAALTQY

j_gene: TRBJ2-5
v_gene: TRBV11-3
CDR3aa: ASSLEEWQETQY

j_gene: TRBJ2-1
v_gene: TRBV11-3
CDR3aa: ASSSSQGADEQF

j_gene: TRBJ1-1
v_gene: TRBV7-9
CDR3aa: ASSSSEREGTEAF

j_gene: TRBJ2-6
v_gene: TRBV5-1
CDR3aa: ASSPGTVSGANVLT

j_gene: TRBJ2-5
v_gene: TRBV6-4
CDR3aa: ASAVAGGTGETQY

j_gene: TRBJ2-5
v_gene: TRBV7-2
CDR3aa: ASSLAGGAGETQY

j_gene: TRBJ1-1
v_gene: TRBV5-1
CDR3aa: ASSRQGAGTEAF

j_gene: TRBJ1-1
v_gene: TRBV28
CDR3aa: ASTSGGQNTEAF

j_gene: TRBJ2-7
v_gene: TRBV30
CDR3aa: AWSRQGAGEQY

j_gene: TRBJ2-5
v_gene: TRBV6-1
CDR3aa: ASSELAGGQETQY

j_gene: TRBJ2-7
v_gene: TRBV14
CDR3aa: ASSPWASREQY

j_gene: TRBJ1-1
v_gene: TRBV4-1
CDR3aa: ASSQEADRLNTEAF

j_gene: TRBJ1-1
v_gene: TRBV7-2
CDR3aa: ASSLAGGRTEAF